These 13 T cell receptor beta chains share one sample of origin, sequenced in a study of blood T cell repertoires in COVID-19. Clones were sequenced by immunoSEQ multiplex PCR, and TCRdb holds only the in-frame ones, with some missing. The sample has 90,000 to 150,000 clones, more than 80% seen once. The sequenced sample consisted of peripheral blood. Receptors originate from a human donor in a cohort sampled during active COVID-19.

The chain has TRBV4-2 and TRBJ2-7; TRBD1 agrees at 8 bases. The length of the CDR3 is 15 residues. The junction had 9 bases not matched to a gene; V was cut back by 3 bases and J by 5 bases. The germline gives CDR1 LGHNA, CDR2 YNFKEQ. The DNA of the CDR3 is TGTGCCAGCAGCCAGCTAACGGGACAGGAGGACGAGCAGTACTTC. This gives the protein CASSQLTGQEDEQYF.

The chain recombines TRBV5-6 with TRBJ2-1; TRBD2 is a possible D gene (6 bases). The CDR3 covers 15 residues. Looked up from germline, CDR1 is SGHDT and CDR2 is YYEEEE. V was cut by 2 bases and J by 6 bases, with 15 bases left in between. DNA for the CDR3: TGTGCCAGCAGCTTCCCCTCGACTAGAAGCAATGAGCAGTTCTTC. This translates into CASSFPSTRSNEQFF.

The chain has TRBV28 and TRBJ1-2; D remains ambiguous. The V end was cut by 8 bases, the J end by 4 bases, with 17 bases between. The CDR3 is made up of 14 amino acids. Germline CDR1 MDHEN, CDR2 SYDVKM. CDR3 region: CASGPIQTIYGYTF. The CDR3 bases are TGTGCCAGCGGCCCTATACAGACGATCTATGGCTACACCTTC.

V gene TRBV5-1 combines with J gene TRBJ2-7; 7 bases align to TRBD1. Trimming took 0 bases from V and 5 from J; bases not matched to a gene: 2. Germline V gives CDR1 SGHRS, CDR2 YFSETQ. The CDR3 has 13 amino acids. This CDR3 reads CASSLGQGDEQYF. As DNA, the CDR3 is TGCGCCAGCAGCTTGGGACAGGGAGACGAGCAGTACTTC.

This rearrangement joins TRBV29-1 to TRBJ2-7, with TRBD2 matching 11 bases. V shed 6 bases, J shed 2 bases, and the junction held 6 bases outside the gene matches. Germline lookup yields CDR1 SQVTM and CDR2 ANQGSEA. The CDR3 is made up of 14 amino acids. CDR3 nucleotides: TGCAGCGTCAGAAGACTAGCGGGGACCTACGAGCAGTACTTC. As protein: CSVRRLAGTYEQYF.

The chain combines TRBV19 with TRBJ1-6; TRBD1 matches 10 bases. V trimming: 2 bases; J trimming: 7 bases; junction bases outside the gene matches: 5. This CDR3 is built from 16 residues. Germline-derived CDR1 and CDR2 are LNHDA and SQIVND (reference sequence). The CDR3: CASSIWDRGTNSPLHF. The CDR3 DNA reads TGTGCCAGTAGTATATGGGACAGGGGTACGAATTCACCCCTCCACTTT. The full variable domain, with the rest looked up from reference TRBV19 and TRBJ1-6, is DGGITQSPKYLFRKEGQNVTLSCEQNLNHDAMYWYRQDPGQGLRLIYYSQIVNDFQKGDIAEGYSVSREKKESFPLTVTSAQKNPTAFYLCASSIWDRGTNSPLHFGNGTRLTVT.

V is TRBV14 and J is TRBJ1-4; D is undetermined. Trimming cost V 4 bases and J 5 bases, with 14 bases left between them. Germline-derived CDR1 and CDR2 are SGHDN and FVKESK. CDR3 length equals 15 residues. CDR3 region: CASSRTGVQNEKLFF. CDR3 in DNA: TGTGCCAGCAGCCGGACCGGGGTGCAAAATGAAAAACTGTTTTTT.

The chain recombines TRBV2 with TRBJ1-1; TRBD1 matches 9 bases. This CDR3 contains 14 residues. In germline, CDR1 is SNHLY, CDR2 FYNNEI. The junction had 5 bases not matched to a gene; V was cut back by 4 bases and J by 5 bases. CDR3 amino acids: CASSATTGGTEAFF. CDR3 coding DNA: TGTGCCAGCAGTGCGACGACAGGGGGAACTGAAGCTTTCTTT. The full variable domain, rest sourced from reference TRBV2 and TRBJ1-1, is EPEVTQTPSHQVTQMGQEVILRCVPISNHLYFYWYRQILGQKVEFLVSFYNNEISEKSEIFDDQFSVERPDGSNFTLKIRSTKLEDSAMYFCASSATTGGTEAFFGQGTRLTVV.

This clone was seen once. The chain joins TRBV6-2 or TRBV6-3 to TRBJ2-7; D possibly corresponds to TRBD1 (6 bases). The CDR3 extends over 15 amino acids. The germline CDR1 and CDR2 sequences are MNHEY and SVGEGT. V shed 5 bases and J shed 6 bases, with 20 bases lying between them. In nucleotides, the CDR3 is TGTGCCAGCAGTCAGCAGGGGAAAACCTTCGCCGAGCAGTACTTC. Its protein is CASSQQGKTFAEQYF.

This clone was picked up a small number of times. CDR3 DNA sequence: TGTGCCAGCAGCCAAGCCAGGGGAGTAGAGCAGTACTTC. It encodes CASSQARGVEQYF. The chain joins TRBV3-1 (or the pseudogene TRBV3-2) to TRBJ2-7, with D possibly TRBD1 on 6 matching bases. CDR1 is LGHDT, CDR2 YNNKEL, per germline (reference sequence). The length of the CDR3 is 13 residues. V was cut by 1 base and J by 7 bases, with 11 bases left in between.

The chain combines TRBV7-8 with TRBJ1-1, with 12 bases lining up with TRBD1. This CDR3 region has 18 residues. Germline CDR1 SGHVS, CDR2 FQNEAQ. The trim removed 0 bases at V and 4 bases at J, leaving 9 bases unmatched. The CDR3 loop reads CASSLAEGQGAGGTEAFF. CDR3 nucleotides: TGTGCCAGCAGCTTAGCTGAGGGACAGGGGGCTGGGGGCACTGAAGCTTTCTTT.

The V call is TRBV21-1, the J call TRBJ1-6; the D segment call TRBD1 is taken from the table without a DNA check. TRBV21-1 is marked as a pseudogene. The CDR3 sequence is 15 residues long. The CDR3 is CASSKVGNRGRPWEF. In DNA form, the CDR3 reads TGTGCCAGCAGCAAAGTGGGGAACAGGGGGCGACCTTGGGAGTTT.

The rearrangement links TRBV9 to TRBJ2-7, with D tentatively TRBD2 (5 bases). V lost 0 bases, J lost 7 bases, and 20 bases lay in between. The length of the CDR3 is 16 residues. Germline lookup yields CDR1 SGDLS and CDR2 YYNGEE. The CDR3 bases are TGTGCCAGCAGCGTAGGAGAAGGGTTCACATCGGGGGAGCAGTACTTC. Protein product: CASSVGEGFTSGEQYF. The full variable domain, its missing parts supplied by reference TRBV9 and TRBJ2-7, is DSGVTQTPKHLITATGQRVTLRCSPRSGDLSVYWYQQSLDQGLQFLIQYYNGEERAKGNILERFSAQQFPDLHSELNLSSLELGDSALYFCASSVGEGFTSGEQYFGPGTRLTVT.